This entry lists 15 T cell receptor beta chains sequenced from one sample in a study of cytomegalovirus exposure and HLA in healthy donors (dated by TCRdb to between 2016 and 2019). The library was built by means of the immunoSEQ multiplex PCR assay. A mixture of 60 forward primers for TCR Vbeta segments and 13 reverse primers for TCR Jbeta segments was used in the multiplex PCR. This is the immuneACCESS table as TCRdb keeps it, with only in-frame sequences that have V and J called. A part of the clones is gone; compared with another copy, unresolved V genes explain less than half, and the rest is unexplained. A total of 60,000 to 85,000 clones appear in this sample, over 70% of them only once. In total, the top ten clones hold 1.6% of the sample. Sequenced material: PBMCs. The source of these receptors is a man in his forties or fifties in good health and CMV-seronegative.

The genes are TRBV28 and TRBJ2-5; tentative D call: TRBD1 (6 bases). Germline CDR1 and CDR2: MDHEN and SYDVKM. This CDR3 spans 11 amino acids. Trimming shortened V by 4 bases and J by 10 bases, and 10 bases separated the two germline ends. This CDR3 reads CASSSNRVQYF. The DNA of the CDR3 is TGTGCCAGCAGTTCCAACAGGGTCCAGTACTTC.

V is TRBV27 and J is TRBJ2-5; a weak D match, TRBD2 (5 bases). Between the trimmed V and J ends, which lost 3 bases and 3 bases, there was a span of 14 bases. The CDR3 is 15 amino acids. CDR1 and CDR2 (germline): MNHEY, SMNVEV (reference sequence). The DNA for the CDR3 is TGTGCCAGCAGTTTTGTCTCGGCTAGCAAAGAGACCCAGTACTTC. Amino acids: CASSFVSASKETQYF.

In its sample, this clone was seen a few times. V usage is TRBV2 and J usage is TRBJ2-1, with TRBD2 matching 8 bases. After removal of 6 bases from V and 6 bases from J, the junction contained 16 bases not matched to a gene. Per germline, CDR1 SNHLY and CDR2 FYNNEI. The CDR3 spans 17 residues. The CDR3 spells CASRSGGGSGRGNEQFF. CDR3 DNA: TGTGCCAGCAGGTCGGGGGGCGGGAGCGGGAGAGGCAATGAGCAGTTCTTC.

The chain couples TRBV27 to TRBJ2-2, with D uncertain. The CDR3 is 13 amino acids. Trimming removed 4 bases from V and 5 bases from J, with 8 bases in between. Germline-derived CDR1 and CDR2 are MNHEY and SMNVEV (reference sequence). CDR3 sequence (DNA): TGTGCCAGCAGTTCCCTTGAGACCGGGGAGCTGTTTTTT. Protein sequence: CASSSLETGELFF.

The sample holds a few counts of this clone. The chain uses TRBV2 and TRBJ2-2; TRBD1 aligns across 7 bases. The trim removed 5 bases at V and 5 bases at J, leaving 11 bases unmatched. The CDR3 consists of 16 residues. CDR1 and CDR2 from the germline V gene are SNHLY and FYNNEI. In DNA, the CDR3 is TGTGCCAGCAGTAGGGGACAGCCGTATAATACCGGGGAGCTGTTTTTT. It is translated as CASSRGQPYNTGELFF.

The chain uses TRBV18 and TRBJ2-2; D is uncertain. Trimming removed 2 bases from V and 0 bases from J, with 7 bases in between. There are 15 residues in the CDR3. Germline CDR1 KGHSH, CDR2 LQKENI. The CDR3 spells CASSPTAPNTGELFF. DNA of the CDR3: TGTGCCAGCTCACCAACAGCCCCGAACACCGGGGAGCTGTTTTTT. Variable domain in full (rest from reference TRBV18 and TRBJ2-2): NAGVMQNPRHLVRRRGQEARLRCSPMKGHSHVYWYRQLPEEGLKFMVYLQKENIIDESGMPKERFSAEFPKEGPSILRIQQVVRGDSAAYFCASSPTAPNTGELFFGEGSRLTVL.

The genes are TRBV2 and TRBJ2-2; D perhaps matches TRBD2 (6 bases). Between the trimmed V and J ends, which lost 4 bases and 4 bases, there was a span of 16 bases. CDR1 and CDR2 from the germline V gene are SNHLY and FYNNEI. The CDR3 sequence is 16 residues long. CDR3: CASSGHPQEGTGELFF. CDR3 sequence (DNA): TGTGCCAGCAGTGGTCACCCCCAGGAGGGCACCGGGGAGCTGTTTTTT. Looking up the rest from reference TRBV2 and TRBJ2-2 gives the full variable domain: EPEVTQTPSHQVTQMGQEVILRCVPISNHLYFYWYRQILGQKVEFLVSFYNNEISEKSEIFDDQFSVERPDGSNFTLKIRSTKLEDSAMYFCASSGHPQEGTGELFFGEGSRLTVL.

This clone was detected once. V usage is TRBV5-1 and J usage is TRBJ1-4; TRBD1 aligns across 10 bases. The germline gives CDR1 SGHRS, CDR2 YFSETQ. After removal of 4 bases from V and 0 bases from J, the junction contained 9 bases not matched to a gene. The CDR3 contains 18 residues. This CDR3 reads CASSPSTGTGATNEKLFF. CDR3 in DNA: TGCGCCAGCAGCCCTTCTACCGGGACAGGGGCAACTAATGAAAAACTGTTTTTT.

CDR3 sequence reads: CASYAGGFSSYEQYF. The CDR3 DNA is TGTGCCAGCTACGCCGGGGGTTTTAGCTCCTACGAGCAGTACTTC. The chain combines TRBV7-9 with TRBJ2-5; D is perhaps TRBD2 (6 bases). The end of the DNA aligns better with TRBJ2-7, so the J call may be wrong. The CDR3 covers 15 residues. Germline assignment: CDR1 SEHNR and CDR2 FQNEAQ (reference sequence).

This chain links TRBV19 with TRBJ2-6, with D possibly TRBD1 on 6 matching bases. Germline V gives CDR1 LNHDA, CDR2 SQIVND (reference sequence). This CDR3 has 16 residues. The V gene lost 5 bases and the J gene lost 2 bases, with 13 bases spanning the gap. This CDR3 is CASSLLQGAGANVLTF. CDR3 in DNA: TGTGCCAGTAGTCTCTTACAGGGAGCTGGGGCCAACGTCCTGACTTTC.

This chain links TRBV19 with TRBJ1-2; perhaps TRBD1 as D (6 bases). V lost 3 bases and J lost 0, with 14 bases in between. The CDR3 extends over 16 amino acids. Germline V gives CDR1 LNHDA, CDR2 SQIVND (reference sequence). This CDR3 reads CASSIPGEPSNYGYTF. Written as DNA, the CDR3 is TGTGCCAGTAGTATTCCAGGGGAACCTTCTAACTATGGCTACACCTTC.

This chain joins TRBV5-8 and TRBJ2-5, with TRBD1 identical over 11 bases. Germline values: CDR1 SGHTS, CDR2 YDEGEE. The CDR3 is 14 amino acids. Trimming at V came to 4 bases and at J to 4 bases, leaving 3 bases not matched to a gene. The CDR3 sequence is CASSMGQGGETQYF. CDR3 DNA: TGTGCCAGCAGCATGGGACAGGGGGGAGAGACCCAGTACTTC.

CDR3 loop: CASRNHRLNYEQYF. CDR3 bases: TGTGCCAGCAGAAACCACAGGCTCAACTACGAGCAGTACTTC. The chain has TRBV6-4 and TRBJ2-7; maybe TRBD1 (5 bases). CDR1 and CDR2 from the germline V gene are MRHNA and SNTAGT. CDR3 length: 14 amino acids. V lost 6 bases, J lost 3 bases, and 15 bases lay in between.

V is TRBV9 and J is TRBJ2-1, with 10 bases aligning to TRBD2. This CDR3 comprises 15 residues. Germline assignment: CDR1 SGDLS and CDR2 YYNGEE. V was clipped by 2 bases and J by 4 bases; unmatched bases: 3. The CDR3, as DNA: TGTGCCAGCAGCGTGGGGACTAGCGAGTACAATGAGCAGTTCTTC. It translates to CASSVGTSEYNEQFF.

J is TRBJ2-7 and V is TRBV6-1; 7 bases are a match to TRBD2. CDR1 is MNHNS and CDR2 is SASEGT in the germline V gene. With V trimmed by 4 bases and J by 5 bases, 11 bases remained unmatched. The CDR3 loop spans 15 amino acids. The CDR3 nucleotides read TGTGCCAGCAGTGCCCTAGGCGGGAGTCCCAACGAGCAGTACTTC. This encodes CASSALGGSPNEQYF.